The 26 T cell receptor beta chains given below trace back to one sample, sequenced in a study of blood T cell repertoires in COVID-19. Sequenced by immunoSEQ multiplex PCR; TCRdb stores in-frame clones only, minus some. The data show about 110,000 clones, around four fifths seen once. Sequencing was performed on peripheral blood. These receptors originate from a woman in her forties with acute or convalescent COVID-19.

This chain connects TRBV7-2 to TRBJ2-1, with D possibly matching TRBD1 (6 bases). The CDR3 is made up of 15 amino acids. Trimming shortened V by 4 bases and J by 4 bases, and 14 bases separated the two germline ends. CDR1 SGHTA and CDR2 FQGNSA come from the germline V gene. The CDR3 nucleotides are TGTGCCAGCAGCTCGCCGGGACAAGGTTACAATGAGCAGTTCTTC. Translated: CASSSPGQGYNEQFF.

V gene TRBV5-1 combines with J gene TRBJ1-2; tentative D call: TRBD1 (6 bases). This CDR3 is 13 amino acids long. Germline V CDR1 and CDR2: SGHRS, YFSETQ. V lost 0 bases to trimming and J lost 8 bases, with 11 bases between them. CDR3 coding DNA: TGCGCCAGCAGCTTGGCAGGGGTAACGGGCTACACCTTC. This sequence encodes CASSLAGVTGYTF.

The chain has TRBV6-2 or TRBV6-3 and TRBJ2-7; 10 bases align to TRBD2. The CDR3 contains 14 residues. CDR1 MNHEY and CDR2 SVGEGT come from the germline V gene. V shed 4 bases and J 3 bases; nucleotides not matched to a gene: 3. The CDR3 protein is CASSSSGGHYEQYF. CDR3 nucleotides: TGTGCCAGCAGTTCTAGCGGGGGCCACTACGAGCAGTACTTC.

The chain combines TRBV5-1 with TRBJ1-2; D is ambiguous. V gave up 5 bases and J gave up 0 bases, with 17 bases separating them. CDR1 is SGHRS, CDR2 YFSETQ, per germline. The CDR3 is made up of 16 amino acids. DNA of the CDR3: TGCGCCAGCAGAATCTCGGCGACTGCAGCTAACTATGGCTACACCTTC. Amino acid sequence: CASRISATAANYGYTF.

This clone was observed a few times. This chain links TRBV19 with TRBJ2-3, with D uncertain. The length of the CDR3 is 14 residues. V lost 7 bases and J 2 bases, leaving 13 bases between the germline ends. Germline values: CDR1 LNHDA, CDR2 SQIVND (reference sequence). Here the CDR3 DNA reads TGTGCCAGTATGCGGAATCCGGACACAGATACGCAGTATTTT. It is translated as CASMRNPDTDTQYF.

The chain couples TRBV7-2 to TRBJ1-1, with D perhaps matching TRBD1 (5 bases). Trimming removed 10 bases at V and 1 base at J, with 13 bases between. The CDR3 covers 13 residues. Per germline, CDR1 SGHTA and CDR2 FQGNSA. CDR3 in amino acids: CANAQQENTEAFF. The CDR3, as DNA: TGTGCCAACGCCCAACAGGAGAACACTGAAGCTTTCTTT.

The J gene is TRBJ2-1, the V gene TRBV9; D is possibly TRBD2 (6 bases). Trimming pared 4 bases from V and 6 bases from J, leaving 8 bases between. CDR3 length: 12 residues. Looked up from germline, CDR1 is SGDLS and CDR2 is YYNGEE. CDR3 sequence (DNA): TGTGCCAGCAGCCGGGGAGGCAATGAGCAGTTCTTC. The encoded protein is CASSRGGNEQFF.

CDR3 region: CASSQTYEQYF. DNA of the CDR3: TGTGCCAGCAGTCAAACCTACGAGCAGTACTTC. The chain is built from TRBV2 and TRBJ2-7; D not resolved. The CDR3 loop spans 11 amino acids. Trimming removed 5 bases at V and 2 bases at J, with 4 bases between. From germline, CDR1 is SNHLY and CDR2 FYNNEI.

The chain couples TRBV5-4 to TRBJ2-1, with TRBD1 matching 7 bases. The CDR3 runs 12 residues. After removal of 5 bases from V and 8 bases from J, the junction contained 4 bases not matched to a gene. Germline CDR1 is SGHNT and CDR2 is YYREEE (reference sequence). CDR3 sequence: CASSDRADEQFF. The CDR3 bases are TGTGCCAGCAGTGACAGGGCCGATGAGCAGTTCTTC.

J is TRBJ2-7 and V is TRBV19; 10 bases fit TRBD1. The CDR3 is 14 residues long. Trimming at V came to 7 bases and at J to 3 bases, leaving 6 bases not matched to a gene. Germline assignment: CDR1 LNHDA and CDR2 SQIVND (reference sequence). CDR3 region: CASNTRDRGYEQYF. The CDR3 DNA follows: TGTGCCAGTAATACCCGGGACAGGGGCTACGAGCAGTACTTC.

The genes are TRBV19 and TRBJ2-5; D is possibly TRBD2 (7 bases). Trimming shortened V by 6 bases and J by 2 bases, and 16 bases separated the two germline ends. This CDR3 has 15 residues. CDR1 LNHDA and CDR2 SQIVND come from the germline V gene (reference sequence). This chain's CDR3 is CASRIFGGPQETQYF. CDR3 DNA: TGTGCCAGTAGAATATTCGGGGGGCCGCAAGAGACCCAGTACTTC.

The sample holds a few counts of this clone. This chain links TRBV5-1 with TRBJ2-2; D remains ambiguous. Between the trimmed V and J ends, which lost 0 bases and 3 bases, there was a span of 9 bases. Germline-derived CDR1 and CDR2 are SGHRS and YFSETQ. This CDR3 comprises 15 residues. This CDR3 reads CASSLEPLDTGELFF. CDR3 DNA: TGCGCCAGCAGCTTGGAGCCGCTGGACACCGGGGAGCTGTTTTTT.

The chain uses TRBV11-2 and TRBJ2-3, with 8 nucleotides matching TRBD2. Germline lookup yields CDR1 SGHAT and CDR2 FQNNGV. The CDR3 is 15 residues long. Unmatched junction bases numbered 8, after V lost 4 bases and J lost 5 bases. CDR3 residues: CASSSLGGAIDTQYF. DNA of the CDR3: TGTGCCAGCAGCTCACTCGGGGGGGCAATAGATACGCAGTATTTT.

The rearrangement joins TRBV5-1 to TRBJ1-3, with TRBD1 as a possible D gene (6 bases). Trimming took 4 bases from V and 4 from J, leaving 27 bases between them. The V gene's germline CDR1 is SGHRS and CDR2 YFSETQ. The CDR3 totals 19 residues. For the CDR3, the DNA is TGCGCCAGCAGCCTGACAGGTTTCAGGCCTACACTCTTAGGAAACACCATATATTTT. Residues: CASSLTGFRPTLLGNTIYF.

In this sample, this clone turned up once. This rearrangement joins TRBV7-2 to TRBJ1-1, with a possible D match to TRBD1 (5 bases). Deletions cut 4 bases from V and 1 base from J, with 7 bases between. Germline V lookup: CDR1 SGHTA, CDR2 FQGNSA. The CDR3 has 13 residues. CDR3 nucleotides: TGTGCCAGCAGCTCCAGGGCGAACACTGAAGCTTTCTTT. Translating it yields CASSSRANTEAFF.

V usage is TRBV5-4 and J usage is TRBJ2-7, with D uncertain. Germline CDR1 SGHNT, CDR2 YYREEE (reference sequence). Trimming left V 1 base short and J 3 bases short, with 5 bases between. This CDR3 has 12 residues. The CDR3 DNA follows: TGTGCCAGCAGCTTGCAACTCTACGAGCAGTACTTC. This translates into CASSLQLYEQYF.

The V call is TRBV19, the J call TRBJ1-5; D uncertain. V lost 5 bases and J 0 bases, leaving 8 bases between the germline ends. The CDR3 spans 14 residues. From germline, CDR1 is LNHDA and CDR2 SQIVND (reference sequence). The CDR3: CASSDQNSNQPQHF. CDR3 coding DNA: TGTGCCAGTAGTGATCAGAATAGCAATCAGCCCCAGCATTTT. The whole variable domain, remainder taken from reference TRBV19 and TRBJ1-5, is DGGITQSPKYLFRKEGQNVTLSCEQNLNHDAMYWYRQDPGQGLRLIYYSQIVNDFQKGDIAEGYSVSREKKESFPLTVTSAQKNPTAFYLCASSDQNSNQPQHFGDGTRLSIL.

V gene TRBV7-8 combines with J gene TRBJ1-2; maybe TRBD1 (5 bases). The germline V gene has CDR1 SGHVS and CDR2 FQNEAQ. Trimming cost V 0 bases and J 4 bases, with 15 bases left between them. The CDR3 loop spans 16 amino acids. The CDR3 loop reads CASSLAGGGSLYGYTF. The CDR3 nucleotides are TGTGCCAGCAGCTTAGCGGGTGGGGGGAGCCTCTATGGCTACACCTTC.

The rearrangement links TRBV19 to TRBJ2-1; 8 bases align to TRBD1. This CDR3 spans 13 amino acids. Germline CDR1 reads LNHDA; CDR2 reads SQIVND (reference sequence). V was pared by 8 bases and J by 4 bases, with 4 bases of the junction left unmatched. CDR3 DNA sequence: TGTGCCAGTGCCGGGACAGGATACAATGAGCAGTTCTTC. Amino acids: CASAGTGYNEQFF.

This chain joins TRBV30 and TRBJ1-2; TRBD1 agrees at 11 bases. Trimming took 1 base from V and 7 from J; bases not matched to a gene: 11. The length of the CDR3 is 16 residues. Germline V gene sequence: CDR1 GTSNPN, CDR2 SVGIG (reference sequence). CDR3 region: CAWSDRTGGAYRGYTF. The CDR3 nucleotides are TGTGCCTGGAGTGACCGGACAGGGGGCGCATATCGTGGCTACACCTTC.

The rearrangement joins TRBV18 to TRBJ1-3; tentatively, D is TRBD1 (5 bases). The germline V gene encodes CDR1 KGHSH and CDR2 LQKENI. V shed 5 bases and J shed 0 bases, with 14 bases lying between them. This CDR3 is built from 16 residues. CDR3: CASSRQPTNSGNTIYF. CDR3 DNA sequence: TGTGCCAGCTCAAGACAGCCAACTAACTCTGGAAACACCATATATTTT.

The chain employs TRBV16 and TRBJ2-7, with D perhaps TRBD2 (8 bases). CDR3 length equals 15 residues. V lost 7 bases to trimming and J lost 0 bases, with 16 bases between them. Per the germline V gene, CDR1 is KGHSY and CDR2 is FQNENV. The CDR3 loop reads CASTPGGDSSYEQYF. The CDR3 nucleotides read TGTGCCAGCACCCCCGGGGGGGACAGCTCCTACGAGCAGTACTTC.

This chain uses TRBV12-2 with TRBJ2-2; TRBD1, the table's D call, was not compared with the DNA. TRBV12-2 is given as a pseudogene. The CDR3 sequence is 18 residues long. DNA for the CDR3: TGTGCAAGTCGCTTAGCTCCTCAGGCAGGCCGGATCACCGGGGAGCTGTTTTTT. Its protein is CASRLAPQAGRITGELFF.

The chain is built from TRBV10-3 and TRBJ1-1, with 7 bases that match TRBD1. The CDR3 has 13 amino acids. Germline CDR1 ENHRY, CDR2 SYGVKD. With V trimmed by 6 bases and J by 3 bases, 4 bases remained unmatched. CDR3 protein: CAISQGGDTEAFF. Here the CDR3 DNA reads TGTGCCATCAGCCAGGGGGGAGACACTGAAGCTTTCTTT.

V and J are TRBV30 and TRBJ1-1, with D uncertain. V was trimmed by 0 bases and J by 1 base, leaving 9 bases between them. The germline V gene encodes CDR1 GTSNPN and CDR2 SVGIG (reference sequence). The CDR3 is 14 residues long. The CDR3 bases are TGTGCCTGGAGTGTATTTGGCGGGAACACTGAAGCTTTCTTT. Encoded protein: CAWSVFGGNTEAFF.

The J gene is TRBJ1-1, the V gene TRBV6-5; D not resolved. Germline CDR1 is MNHEY and CDR2 is SVGAGI. The CDR3 is 13 residues long. With 2 bases removed from V and 2 bases from J, the gap between germline ends came to 6 bases. CDR3 nucleotides: TGTGCCAGCAGTTACGGCCGTAACACTGAAGCTTTCTTT. It encodes CASSYGRNTEAFF.